This paragraph covers one T cell receptor beta chain sequence. Its antigen is not identified. Trimming shortened V by 2 bases and J by 4 bases, and 8 bases separated the two germline ends. There are 13 residues in the CDR3. CDR1 MDHEN and CDR2 SYDVKM come from the germline V gene. Profiling relied on immunoSEQ multiplex PCR, and the TCRdb table lists in-frame clones only, not all of them. The sample includes about 89,000 clones, approximately 86% of them seen just once. The data belong to a study of T cell repertoires and HLA-DP antigens. This clonotype originated in a man over 45 in good health and CMV-seronegative. Material for sequencing was CD4+ T cells from PBMCs. The chain is built from TRBV28 and TRBJ2-5; unclear D gene. CDR3 DNA sequence: TGTGCCAGCAGTTTAGTGGCTGTAGAGACCCAGTACTTC. This gives the protein CASSLVAVETQYF.